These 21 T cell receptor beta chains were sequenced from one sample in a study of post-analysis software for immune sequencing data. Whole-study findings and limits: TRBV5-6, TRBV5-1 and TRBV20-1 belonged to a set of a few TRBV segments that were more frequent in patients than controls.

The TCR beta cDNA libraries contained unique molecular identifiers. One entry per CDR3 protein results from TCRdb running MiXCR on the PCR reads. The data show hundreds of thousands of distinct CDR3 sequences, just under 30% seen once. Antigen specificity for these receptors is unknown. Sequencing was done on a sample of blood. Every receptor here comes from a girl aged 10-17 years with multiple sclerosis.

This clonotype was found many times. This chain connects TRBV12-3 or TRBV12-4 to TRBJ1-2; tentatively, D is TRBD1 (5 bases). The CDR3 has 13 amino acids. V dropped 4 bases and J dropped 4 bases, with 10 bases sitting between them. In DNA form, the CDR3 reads TGTGCCAGCAGTTACAGGAATTCCTATGGCTACACCTTC. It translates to CASSYRNSYGYTF.

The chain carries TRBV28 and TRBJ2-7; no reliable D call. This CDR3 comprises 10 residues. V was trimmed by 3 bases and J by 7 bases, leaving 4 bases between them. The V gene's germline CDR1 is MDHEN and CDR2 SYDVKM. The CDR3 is CASSFIEQYF. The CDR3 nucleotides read TGTGCCAGCAGTTTCATAGAGCAGTACTTC.

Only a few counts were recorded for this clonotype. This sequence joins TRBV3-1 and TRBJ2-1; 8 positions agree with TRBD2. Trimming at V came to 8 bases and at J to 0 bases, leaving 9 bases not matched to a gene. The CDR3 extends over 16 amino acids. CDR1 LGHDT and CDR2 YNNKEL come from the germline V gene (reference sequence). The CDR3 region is CASAQPGRASYNEQFF. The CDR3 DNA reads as TGTGCCAGCGCTCAACCCGGGAGGGCCTCCTACAATGAGCAGTTCTTC.

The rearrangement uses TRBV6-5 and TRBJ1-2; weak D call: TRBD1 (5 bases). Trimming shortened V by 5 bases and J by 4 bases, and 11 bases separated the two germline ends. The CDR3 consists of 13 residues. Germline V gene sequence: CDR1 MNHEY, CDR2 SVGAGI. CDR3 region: CASSRDLGYGYTF. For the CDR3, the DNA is TGTGCCAGCAGTCGGGACCTCGGCTATGGCTACACCTTC.

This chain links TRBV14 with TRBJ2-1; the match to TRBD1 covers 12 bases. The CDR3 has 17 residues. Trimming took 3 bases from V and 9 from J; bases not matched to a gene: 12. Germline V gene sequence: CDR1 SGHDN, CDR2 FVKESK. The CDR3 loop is CASSHTTGTGGRAEQFF. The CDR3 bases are TGTGCCAGCAGCCACACTACCGGGACAGGGGGCCGAGCTGAGCAGTTCTTC.

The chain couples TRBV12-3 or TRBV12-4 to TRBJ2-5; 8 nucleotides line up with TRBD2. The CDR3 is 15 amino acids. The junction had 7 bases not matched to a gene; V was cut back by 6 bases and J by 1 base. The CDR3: CASRGSGGRQETQYF. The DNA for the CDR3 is TGTGCCAGCAGGGGGAGCGGGGGCCGCCAAGAGACCCAGTACTTC.

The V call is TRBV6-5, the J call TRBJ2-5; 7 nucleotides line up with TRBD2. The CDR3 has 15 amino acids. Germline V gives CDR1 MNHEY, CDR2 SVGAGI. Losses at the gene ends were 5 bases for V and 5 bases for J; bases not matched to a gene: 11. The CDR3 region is CASSPGLVLGETQYF. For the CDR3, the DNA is TGTGCCAGCAGTCCCGGACTAGTTTTGGGGGAGACCCAGTACTTC.

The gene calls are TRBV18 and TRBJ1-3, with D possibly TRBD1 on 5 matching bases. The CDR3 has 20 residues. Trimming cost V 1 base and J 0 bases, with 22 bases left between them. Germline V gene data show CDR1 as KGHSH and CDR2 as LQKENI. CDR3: CASSPLPGTDTGVSGNTIYF. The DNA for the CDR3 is TGTGCCAGCTCACCACTACCAGGTACCGACACAGGCGTCTCTGGAAACACCATATATTTT.

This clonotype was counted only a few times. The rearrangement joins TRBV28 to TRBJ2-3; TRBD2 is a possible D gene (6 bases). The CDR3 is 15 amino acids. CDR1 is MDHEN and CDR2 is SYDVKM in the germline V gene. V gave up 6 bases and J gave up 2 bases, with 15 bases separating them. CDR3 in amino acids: CASSAPSGYTDTQYF. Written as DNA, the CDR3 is TGTGCCAGCAGCGCCCCGAGCGGGTACACAGATACGCAGTATTTT.

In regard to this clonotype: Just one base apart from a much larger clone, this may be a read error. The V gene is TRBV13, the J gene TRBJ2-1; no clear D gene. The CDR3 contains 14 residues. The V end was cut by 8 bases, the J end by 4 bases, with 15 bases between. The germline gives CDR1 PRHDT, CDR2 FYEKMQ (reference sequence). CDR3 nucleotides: TGTGCCAGCCGCTACGGACGGACGTACAATGAGCAGTTCTTC. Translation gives CASRYGRTYNEQFF.

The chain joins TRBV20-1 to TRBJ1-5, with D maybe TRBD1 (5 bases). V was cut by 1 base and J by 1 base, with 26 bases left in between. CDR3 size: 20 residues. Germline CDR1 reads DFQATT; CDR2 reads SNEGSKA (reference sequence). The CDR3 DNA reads TGCAGTGCTAGAGTATCTGGGCGGGACGGCTGGTACCCAAGCAATCAGCCCCAGCATTTT. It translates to CSARVSGRDGWYPSNQPQHF.

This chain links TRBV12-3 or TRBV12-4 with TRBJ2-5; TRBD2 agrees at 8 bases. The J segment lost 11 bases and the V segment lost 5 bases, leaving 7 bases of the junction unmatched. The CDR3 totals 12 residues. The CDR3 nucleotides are TGTGCCAGCAGTCGGGGGGGACCCTGGCAGTACTTC. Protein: CASSRGGPWQYF.

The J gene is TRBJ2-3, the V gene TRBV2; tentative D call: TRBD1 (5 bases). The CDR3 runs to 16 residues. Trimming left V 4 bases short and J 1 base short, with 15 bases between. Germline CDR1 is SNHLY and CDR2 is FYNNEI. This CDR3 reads CASSVLGQGGTDTQYF. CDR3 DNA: TGTGCCAGCAGTGTTCTGGGGCAGGGCGGCACAGATACGCAGTATTTT. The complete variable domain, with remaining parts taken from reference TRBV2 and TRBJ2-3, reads EPEVTQTPSHQVTQMGQEVILRCVPISNHLYFYWYRQILGQKVEFLVSFYNNEISEKSEIFDDQFSVERPDGSNFTLKIRSTKLEDSAMYFCASSVLGQGGTDTQYFGPGTRLTVL.

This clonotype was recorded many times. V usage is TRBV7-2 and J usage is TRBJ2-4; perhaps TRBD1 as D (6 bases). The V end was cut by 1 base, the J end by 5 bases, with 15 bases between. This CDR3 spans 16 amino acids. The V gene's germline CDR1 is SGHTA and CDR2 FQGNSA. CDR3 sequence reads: CASSLVRTARQNIQYF. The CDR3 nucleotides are TGTGCCAGCAGCTTAGTGCGGACAGCCCGCCAAAACATTCAGTACTTC.

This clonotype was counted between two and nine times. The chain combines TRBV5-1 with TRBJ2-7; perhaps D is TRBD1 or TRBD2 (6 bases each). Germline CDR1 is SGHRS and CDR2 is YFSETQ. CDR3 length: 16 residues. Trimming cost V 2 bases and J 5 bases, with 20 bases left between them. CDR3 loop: CASSFLTTGAEDEQYF. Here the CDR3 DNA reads TGCGCCAGCAGCTTCCTAACGACGGGGGCCGAGGACGAGCAGTACTTC.

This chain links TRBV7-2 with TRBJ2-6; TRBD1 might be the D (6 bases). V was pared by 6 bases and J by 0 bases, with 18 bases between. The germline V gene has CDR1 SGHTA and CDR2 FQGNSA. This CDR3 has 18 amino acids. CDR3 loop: CASSQYPGHRSGANVLTF. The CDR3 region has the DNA TGTGCCAGCAGTCAATATCCGGGACACCGCTCTGGGGCCAACGTCCTGACTTTC.

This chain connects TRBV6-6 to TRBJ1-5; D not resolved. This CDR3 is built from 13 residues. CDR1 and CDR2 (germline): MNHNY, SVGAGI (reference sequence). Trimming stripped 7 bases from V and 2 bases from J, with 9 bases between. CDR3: CASKPSGNQPQHF. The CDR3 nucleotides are TGTGCCAGCAAACCCAGTGGCAATCAGCCCCAGCATTTT.

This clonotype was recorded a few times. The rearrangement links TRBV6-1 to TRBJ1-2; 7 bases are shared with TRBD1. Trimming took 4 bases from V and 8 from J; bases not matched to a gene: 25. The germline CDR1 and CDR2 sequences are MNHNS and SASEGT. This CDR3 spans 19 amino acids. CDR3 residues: CASSGKMTDSLWRTGGYTF. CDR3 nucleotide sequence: TGTGCCAGCAGTGGAAAGATGACGGACAGCCTATGGAGGACAGGAGGCTACACCTTC.

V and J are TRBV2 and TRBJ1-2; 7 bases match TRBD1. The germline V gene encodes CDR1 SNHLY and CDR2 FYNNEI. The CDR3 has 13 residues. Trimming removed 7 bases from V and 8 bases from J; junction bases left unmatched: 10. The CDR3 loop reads CASTLGQAGGYTF. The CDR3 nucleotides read TGTGCCAGCACCCTAGGACAGGCCGGGGGCTACACCTTC.

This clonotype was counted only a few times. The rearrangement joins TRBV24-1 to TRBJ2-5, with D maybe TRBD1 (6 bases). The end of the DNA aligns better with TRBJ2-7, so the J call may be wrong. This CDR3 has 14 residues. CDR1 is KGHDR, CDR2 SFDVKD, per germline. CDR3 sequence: CASKDSPFFYEQYF. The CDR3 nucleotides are TGTGCCTCAAAGGACAGCCCCTTTTTTTACGAGCAGTACTTC.

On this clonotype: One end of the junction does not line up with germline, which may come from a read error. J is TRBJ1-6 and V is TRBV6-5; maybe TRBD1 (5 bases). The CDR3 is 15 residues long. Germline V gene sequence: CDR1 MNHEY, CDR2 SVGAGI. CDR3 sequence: CASSPGAGTNSPPHF. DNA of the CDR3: TGTGCCAGCAGCCCTGGGGCGGGGACGAATTCACCCCCCCACTTT.